The entry that follows covers one TCR beta chain sequence. This specimen comes from a study of blood T cell repertoires in COVID-19. Participants were aged 18 to 89 years, lived in 20 to 30 US areas, and enrolled virtually. Using immunoSEQ multiplex PCR, the repertoire was profiled, and TCRdb retains in-frame clones only, with some absent. The sample records about 200,000 clones, approximately 86% being singletons. The CDR3 has 16 residues. The V and J ends lost 4 bases and 0 bases, in that order; junction bases with no gene match: 6. Per germline, CDR1 LNHDA and CDR2 SQIVND (reference sequence). The rearrangement links TRBV19 to TRBJ1-3; 7 bases map to TRBD1. The clonotype originates from a woman aged 60-75 years with acute COVID-19. The sample consisted of PBMCs or T cells enriched from blood (not recorded which). DNA for the CDR3: TGTGCCAGTAGTACTAAACAGGGGCTCTCTGGAAACACCATATATTTT. It yields the protein CASSTKQGLSGNTIYF.